The clone carrying this T cell receptor beta chain was observed a handful of times. These data come from a study of T-cell reconstitution after alpha-beta-depleted transplantation in children. This sample's TCRbeta library carried unique molecular identifier barcodes. TCRdb redid the calling of the PCR reads with MiXCR, one entry per CDR3 protein. The table lists about 900,000 distinct CDR3 sequences, about 29% of them singletons. The CDR3 is 15 residues long. V was pared by 0 bases and J by 6 bases, with 13 bases between. Germline values: CDR1 SGDLS, CDR2 YYNGEE. The TCR sequence derives from a boy under two years old who had a stem cell transplant for SCID, so the T cells may come from the graft donor. V and J are TRBV9 and TRBJ2-4, with D perhaps TRBD2 (7 bases). The starting material was PBMCs, mostly from graft donor cells, obtained 360 days after TCRalphabeta/CD19-depleted stem cell transplant. As DNA, the CDR3 is TGTGCCAGCAGCGTAGAGGGGGGGGCGGGAAACATTCAGTACTTC. Protein: CASSVEGGAGNIQYF.